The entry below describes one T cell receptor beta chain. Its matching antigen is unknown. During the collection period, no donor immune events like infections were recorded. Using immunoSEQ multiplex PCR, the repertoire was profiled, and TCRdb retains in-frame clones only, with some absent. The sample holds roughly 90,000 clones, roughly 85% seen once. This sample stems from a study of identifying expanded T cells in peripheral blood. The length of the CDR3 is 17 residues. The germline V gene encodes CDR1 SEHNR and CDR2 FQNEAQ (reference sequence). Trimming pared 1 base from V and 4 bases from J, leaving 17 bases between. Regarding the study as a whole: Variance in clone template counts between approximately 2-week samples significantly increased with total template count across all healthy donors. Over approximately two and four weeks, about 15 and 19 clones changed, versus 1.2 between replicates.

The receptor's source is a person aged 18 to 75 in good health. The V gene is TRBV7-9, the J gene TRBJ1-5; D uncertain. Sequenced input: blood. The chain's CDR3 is CASSLGPPKGPNQPQHF. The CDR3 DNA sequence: TGTGCCAGCAGCTTAGGCCCCCCGAAAGGACCTAATCAGCCCCAGCATTTT.